The 8 T cell receptor beta chains given below trace back to one sample, sequenced in a study of CD8 T cells in ankylosing spondylitis. General study findings and limits: About 8 highly homologous variants made up a TCR beta motif that seemed to typify ankylosing spondylitis blood.

TCRdb independently ran MiXCR on the 5' RACE reads; one entry per CDR3 protein. The table lists roughly 670,000 distinct CDR3 sequences, around 17% of them singletons. These receptors lack a known antigen. The sample taken for sequencing was blood, either unsorted or a sorted T cell fraction (not recorded which). The receptor set was obtained from a male donor with ankylosing spondylitis.

This clonotype was seen a few times. The chain employs TRBV4-2 and TRBJ2-6; D is uncertain. The germline gives CDR1 LGHNA, CDR2 YNFKEQ. The CDR3 has 16 residues. V dropped 0 bases and J dropped 0 bases, with 6 bases sitting between them. The CDR3: CASSQDGSSGANVLTF. The CDR3 nucleotides read TGTGCCAGCAGCCAAGACGGTTCCTCTGGGGCCAACGTCCTGACTTTC.

This chain joins TRBV12-3 or TRBV12-4 and TRBJ2-7; the D gene is possibly TRBD2 (7 bases). The CDR3 length is 14 residues. Trimming took 1 base from V and 2 from J, leaving 9 bases between them. The CDR3 DNA reads TGTGCCAGCAGTTTAGAGGGGGGGGCCTACGAGCAGTACTTC. Translated: CASSLEGGAYEQYF.

A note on this clonotype: One junction end disagrees with the germline gene, perhaps due to a read error. This chain connects TRBV4-1 to TRBJ1-6; D not certain. The germline CDR1 and CDR2 sequences are MGHRA and YSYEKL. This CDR3 is 12 amino acids long. The CDR3 coding sequence is TGCGCCAGCAGTCAAGTTAATTCACCCCTCCACTTT. Protein sequence: CASSQVNSPLHF.

The J gene is TRBJ2-7, the V gene TRBV5-1; maybe TRBD1 (7 bases). This CDR3 contains 15 residues. The germline V gene has CDR1 SGHRS and CDR2 YFSETQ. Deletions cut 5 bases from V and 0 bases from J, with 15 bases between. CDR3 sequence: CASREGQSSSYEQYF. The CDR3 DNA reads TGCGCCAGCAGGGAGGGACAGAGCAGCTCCTACGAGCAGTACTTC.

This clonotype was seen more than once but under ten times. This chain uses TRBV27 with TRBJ1-5, with 7 bases matching TRBD1. Per germline, CDR1 MNHEY and CDR2 SMNVEV (reference sequence). V lost 5 bases and J lost 6; bases outside the gene matches: 7. The CDR3 sequence is 14 residues long. Here the CDR3 DNA reads TGTGCCAGCAGTGTAGACAGGGAAGGTCAGCCCCAGCATTTT. This encodes CASSVDREGQPQHF.

This clonotype has a handful of counts. The gene calls are TRBV3-1 and TRBJ2-1; 8 nucleotides align to TRBD2. The trim removed 4 bases at V and 7 bases at J, leaving 9 bases unmatched. CDR3 size: 15 residues. Germline CDR1 is LGHDT and CDR2 is YNNKEL (reference sequence). The CDR3 DNA sequence: TGTGCCAGCAGCCTCCCGGCGGGAGGCGGAAATGAGCAGTTCTTC. This encodes CASSLPAGGGNEQFF.

The J gene is TRBJ2-7, the V gene TRBV28; D may be TRBD1 (5 bases). Per the germline V gene, CDR1 is MDHEN and CDR2 is SYDVKM. V lost 7 bases, J lost 8 bases, and 12 bases lay in between. The CDR3 is 11 residues long. CDR3 sequence reads: CASMDNRKQYF. CDR3 bases: TGTGCCAGCATGGACAATCGTAAGCAGTACTTC.

CDR3 sequence reads: CASSSGQQGYTEAFF. CDR3 in DNA: TGCGCCAGCAGCTCGGGACAACAGGGATACACTGAAGCTTTCTTT. This chain joins TRBV5-1 and TRBJ1-1; possibly TRBD1 for D (6 bases). Germline CDR1 is SGHRS and CDR2 is YFSETQ. The V end was cut by 3 bases, the J end by 3 bases, with 15 bases between. The CDR3 spans 15 residues.